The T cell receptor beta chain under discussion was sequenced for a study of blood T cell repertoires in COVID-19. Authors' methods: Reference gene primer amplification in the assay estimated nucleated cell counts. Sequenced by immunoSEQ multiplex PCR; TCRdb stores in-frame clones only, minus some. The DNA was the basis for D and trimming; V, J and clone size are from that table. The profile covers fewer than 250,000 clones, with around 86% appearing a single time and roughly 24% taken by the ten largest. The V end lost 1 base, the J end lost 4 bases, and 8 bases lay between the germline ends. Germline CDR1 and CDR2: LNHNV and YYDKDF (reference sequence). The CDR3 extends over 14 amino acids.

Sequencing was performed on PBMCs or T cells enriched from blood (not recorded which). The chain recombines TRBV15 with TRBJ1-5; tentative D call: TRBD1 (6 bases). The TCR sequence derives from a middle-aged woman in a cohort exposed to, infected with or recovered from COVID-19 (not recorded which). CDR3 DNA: TGTGCCACCAGCAGAGGGCAGGGGAATCAGCCCCAGCATTTT. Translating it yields CATSRGQGNQPQHF.